Listed below are T cell receptor beta chains from one sample, sequenced in a study of cytomegalovirus exposure and HLA in healthy donors. Profiling relied on immunoSEQ multiplex PCR, and the TCRdb table lists in-frame clones only, not all of them. The sample carries roughly 130,000 clones, approximately 82% recorded once. The sample consisted of PBMCs. The receptors were sampled from a woman between 18 and 29 years old in good health and CMV-seropositive. Both conserved end residues are part of each CDR3. Each record gives: CDR3 length, J gene, V gene, CDR3 protein.

length: 12; J: TRBJ2-5; V: TRBV27; CDR3: CASSLGTKTRYF
length: 16; J: TRBJ2-1; V: TRBV25-1; CDR3: CASSELAGGPYNEQFF
length: 15; J: TRBJ1-6; V: TRBV13; CDR3: CASSYTGGANSPLHF
length: 15; J: TRBJ2-3; V: TRBV12-5; CDR3: CASGRSGGTSYTQYF
length: 13; J: TRBJ1-2; V: TRBV27; CDR3: CASSSRDTYGYTF
length: 14; J: TRBJ2-1; V: TRBV29-1; CDR3: CSVRMGQGAGEQFF
length: 13; J: TRBJ2-2; V: TRBV27; CDR3: CASSWQGVRELFF
length: 13; J: TRBJ2-3; V: TRBV18; CDR3: CASSPSGMDTQYF
length: 16; J: TRBJ1-6; V: TRBV27; CDR3: CASSTGDRLYNSPLHF
length: 13; J: TRBJ2-7; V: TRBV14; CDR3: CASSEMGRDEQYF
length: 15; J: TRBJ2-7; V: TRBV5-1; CDR3: CASSLGTGNLDEQYF
length: 13; J: TRBJ1-2; V: TRBV14; CDR3: CASSQKPGYGYTF
length: 12; J: TRBJ1-4; V: TRBV10-2; CDR3: CASSYTNEKLFF
length: 13; J: TRBJ2-1; V: TRBV19; CDR3: CASLERGRNEQFF
length: 15; J: TRBJ1-3; V: TRBV2; CDR3: CASSPDRGIGNTIYF
length: 15; J: .; V: TRBV5-1; CDR3: CASSLGRGPSYEQYF
length: 15; J: TRBJ2-3; V: TRBV10-2; CDR3: CASSPTGVATDTQYF
length: 15; J: TRBJ1-4; V: TRBV9; CDR3: CASSVDPGLGEKLFF
length: 14; J: TRBJ2-3; V: TRBV7-3; CDR3: CASSGGLTSGGKYF
length: 15; J: TRBJ1-1; V: TRBV7-9; CDR3: CASSSRDRIDTEAFF
length: 14; J: TRBJ1-1; V: TRBV7-3; CDR3: CASKKTGTSTEAFF
length: 15; J: TRBJ2-7; V: TRBV6-1; CDR3: CASSEVAGSSYEQYF
length: 18; J: TRBJ2-1; V: TRBV19; CDR3: CASRRIGGGSYSYNEQFF
length: 15; J: TRBJ1-1; V: TRBV6-5; CDR3: CASSYSMGSRGEAFF
length: 13; J: TRBJ1-5; V: TRBV18; CDR3: CASSPEGSQPQHF
length: 14; J: TRBJ2-2; V: TRBV7-2; CDR3: CASSLEGAGGELFF
length: 15; J: TRBJ1-1; V: TRBV6-6; CDR3: CASSYEAGGDLGAFF
length: 14; J: TRBJ1-6; V: TRBV2; CDR3: CASGLAPYNSPLHF
length: 12; J: TRBJ2-5; V: TRBV28; CDR3: CASSSPGRPQYF
length: 12; J: TRBJ2-7; V: TRBV7-9; CDR3: CASGGQLYEQYF
length: 13; J: TRBJ2-5; V: TRBV5-1; CDR3: CASSGTGEETQYF
length: 16; J: TRBJ1-3; V: TRBV10-1; CDR3: CASSDPIGGPGNTVYF
length: 14; J: TRBJ2-7; V: TRBV19; CDR3: CASSIGTGVHEQYF
length: 16; J: TRBJ2-1; V: TRBV4-2; CDR3: CASSRILAGGDNEQFF
length: 15; J: TRBJ1-1; V: TRBV28; CDR3: CASSFQDTRNTEAFF
length: 15; J: TRBJ1-5; V: TRBV7-9; CDR3: CASSSRTGGIQPQHF
length: 13; J: TRBJ2-7; V: TRBV28; CDR3: CASSFAGTYEQYF
length: 18; J: TRBJ2-6; V: TRBV7-6; CDR3: CASSGRDGPSPGANVLTF
length: 13; J: TRBJ1-2; V: TRBV6-6; CDR3: CASSSGQTQGYTF
length: 11; J: TRBJ2-1; V: TRBV20-1; CDR3: CSASRDNEQFF
length: 14; J: TRBJ2-1; V: TRBV10-3; CDR3: CAITPSGGANEQFF
length: 12; J: TRBJ2-7; V: TRBV7-2; CDR3: CASSFGREDWDF
length: 14; J: TRBJ1-2; V: TRBV7-9; CDR3: CASSLWEPRDGYTF
length: 15; J: TRBJ2-3; V: TRBV6-5; CDR3: CATSQGAFVTDTQYF
length: 15; J: TRBJ2-3; V: TRBV7-6; CDR3: CASSQGTGGTDTQYF
length: 11; J: TRBJ2-5; V: TRBV20-1; CDR3: CSARVQETQYF
length: 14; J: TRBJ2-5; V: TRBV30; CDR3: CAWNKPPYQETQYF
length: 10; J: TRBJ2-5; V: TRBV2; CDR3: CASSGETQYF
length: 17; J: TRBJ1-2; V: TRBV27; CDR3: CASSLSQGASANYGYTF
length: 14; J: TRBJ2-7; V: TRBV5-1; CDR3: CASSLGGGRNEQYF
length: 13; J: TRBJ1-1; V: TRBV5-4; CDR3: CASSLGQDTEAFF
length: 15; J: TRBJ1-2; V: TRBV11-2; CDR3: CASSFRGQGGYGYTF
length: 15; J: TRBJ1-2; V: TRBV13; CDR3: CASSRRGDSNYGYTF
length: 12; J: TRBJ1-1; V: TRBV6-6; CDR3: CASAAGNTEAFF
length: 14; J: .; V: TRBV5-1; CDR3: CASSEGPGGYEQYF